This T cell receptor (beta chain) is drawn from a study of T cells expressing NK-cell markers. For the study at large: Cells sorted as CD3+CD56+NKG2C+, CD3+CD56+NKG2C- and CD3+CD56-NKG2C+ T cells supplied the TCR beta repertoires. Seven sequenced donors out of eight were HCMV-seropositive, one seronegative.

Germline V gives CDR1 SQVTM, CDR2 ANQGSEA. The CDR3 runs to 13 residues. Regarding the study as a whole: These same clonotypes (in a few donors) also led the CD3+CD56-NKG2C+ fraction. Dominant NKG2C+ clonotypes were found to form roughly 1.0-7.5% of CD8+ T cells in over 5 donors.

TCRdb re-called the 5' RACE reads; every CDR3 protein appears as one record, without DNA. The table for this sample gives hundreds of thousands of distinct CDR3 sequences. Note on this clonotype: The target antigen is unknown.

This TCR derives from a young man in good health. The sequencing input was blood T cells: a sorted CD56 or NKG2C T cell subset, CD4+ or CD8+ T cells, or bulk PBMC T cells (not recorded which). This chain links TRBV29-1 with TRBJ2-5. CDR3 amino acids: CSVESVLRETQYF. Full variable domain (rest looked up from reference TRBV29-1 and TRBJ2-5): SAVISQKPSRDICQRGTSLTIQCQVDSQVTMMFWYRQQPGQSLTLIATANQGSEATYESGFVIDKFPISRPNLTFSTLTVSNMSPEDSSIYLCSVESVLRETQYFGPGTRLLVL.